This T cell receptor beta chain stems from a study of T cell responses to AZD1222 COVID-19 vaccine. The CDR3 has 16 amino acids. The table came from immunoSEQ multiplex PCR; TCRdb's copy has only in-frame clones and leaves some out. The sample carries 100,000 or so clones, 87% recorded once. Broader study findings: Among the donors, most were white British and more were female, and clonal diversity was possibly underestimated. The number of AZD1222 recipients seropositive at baseline was only five or six.

A word on this clone: Antigen specificity is unknown.

Material: peripheral blood, obtained 28 days after the second AZD1222 dose. V and J are TRBV21-1 and TRBJ1-5. TRBV21-1 is marked as a pseudogene. This TCR came from an adult who received the AZD1222 COVID-19 vaccine. In DNA form, the CDR3 reads TGTGCCAGCAGCAAAGGTCGGGGGACTGGCAATCAGCCCCAGCATTTT. Protein sequence: CASSKGRGTGNQPQHF.